Listed below are T cell receptor beta chains from one sample, sequenced in a study of blood T cell repertoires in COVID-19. Sequencing was performed with immunoSEQ multiplex PCR; in TCRdb, only in-frame clones are kept and a portion is missing. This repertoire shows 300,000 to 350,000 clones, roughly 90% found once; its top ten account for roughly 3.9%. The sample taken for sequencing was PBMCs or T cells enriched from blood (not recorded which). The receptors were gathered from a woman aged 25 to 39 who had been exposed to COVID-19. Both conserved end residues are trimmed from each CDR3.

j_call v_call cdr3_aa
TRBJ1-2 TRBV18 ASSPPNVGRDRVANYGYT
TRBJ1-1 TRBV5-1 ASTFRSLHNTEAF
TRBJ1-2 TRBV7-9 ASSRSGGLLNYGYT
TRBJ2-6 TRBV24-1 ATSDPVAGGSGANVLT
TRBJ1-2 TRBV5-1 ASSLGQGTDSRT
TRBJ2-5 TRBV29-1 SAGTGLEETQY
TRBJ1-3 TRBV7-9 ASSSRTKTGGQTGNTIY
TRBJ1-2 TRBV6-5 ASSGEKIYGYT
TRBJ2-5 TRBV5-6 ASSFSSDQETQY
TRBJ1-5 TRBV12-3/TRBV12-4 ASRSGIHQPQH
TRBJ1-6 TRBV30 AWSGFNSPLH
TRBJ1-1 TRBV7-9 ASKAGMNTEAF
TRBJ1-1 TRBV11-3 ASSLGGDRGPTEAF
TRBJ2-1 TRBV7-2 ASSLLSQGGTSYNEQF
TRBJ1-6 TRBV7-9 ASSLAGQGWSPLH
TRBJ2-7 TRBV27 ASSPIRTGKRY
TRBJ1-3 TRBV5-4 ASSLTETGIRNTIY
TRBJ1-2 TRBV6-5 ASSFNRDNYGYT
TRBJ2-3 TRBV7-2 ASSLETSGGADTQY
TRBJ2-7 TRBV6-5 ASSYRRGGSYEQY
TRBJ1-2 TRBV6-6 ASDKGRDGGYT
TRBJ1-2 TRBV11-2 ASSNLGQGAGGYT
TRBJ2-4 TRBV2 ASSRGTTASIQY
TRBJ2-3 TRBV4-1 ASSQEGSLAIRRDTQY
TRBJ2-3 TRBV4-2 ASSQEAGITTDTQY
TRBJ1-6 TRBV3-1/TRBV3-2 ASSQVAGNSPLH
TRBJ2-2 TRBV4-1 ASSQAPDFTNTGELF
TRBJ1-6 TRBV5-6 ASTLTGYESPLH
TRBJ1-3 TRBV5-6 ASSLGLTQVSGNTIY
TRBJ1-2 TRBV6-5 ASSYSPEIFYGYT
TRBJ2-1 TRBV5-1 ASSLATPGGEQF
TRBJ2-5 TRBV3-1/TRBV3-2 ASSESLLAGQETQY
TRBJ2-7 TRBV6-9 ARPLRDRDYYEQY
TRBJ2-3 TRBV28 ASSLYPAVAGITSTDTQY
TRBJ1-5 TRBV19 ASSISGGSNQPQH
TRBJ1-5 TRBV6-5 ASRLQGAGNQPQH
TRBJ1-2 TRBV9 ASSVGGDDYGYT
TRBJ1-4 TRBV13 ASSLGGQALF
TRBJ2-7 TRBV6-2/TRBV6-3 ASSSSGQLPGYEQY
TRBJ1-1 TRBV18 ASSHKTGGITEAF
TRBJ1-2 TRBV11-2 ASSLVSTGDYGYT
TRBJ2-3 TRBV7-8 ASSLPAGGHTDTQY
TRBJ1-1 TRBV6-4 ASNTDSAHRWNTEAF
TRBJ2-1 TRBV11-2 ASSFGTGGLNEQF
TRBJ1-5 TRBV11-2 ASSLTGIGSNQPQH
TRBJ1-3 TRBV7-9 ASSLDRPSGNTIY
TRBJ1-1 TRBV7-8 ASSLVDSLEAF